The sample holds a few counts of the clone carrying this TCR beta chain. Arm-PCR of CDR3 regions with iRepertoire HTBI primers generated TCR beta libraries. TCRdb redid the calling of the multiplex PCR reads with MiXCR, one entry per CDR3 protein. The sample gives hundreds of thousands of distinct CDR3 sequences, less than 20% of which show up once; 18% is in the top ten. This entry comes from a study of regulatory T cells in long-lasting Graves disease. Trimming cost V 1 base and J 4 bases; bases outside gene matches: 3. The CDR3 has 14 amino acids. Per the germline V gene, CDR1 is GTSNPN and CDR2 is SVGIG (reference sequence). The time point: newly diagnosed GD, antithyroid drugs for less than 3 months. RNA from PBMCs was the source of the TCR library. American Thyroid Association guidelines defined Graves' disease diagnosis. It was an endocrinology department in Xi'an, China, that provided the patients.

The data also belong to a second study, concerning T cells in Graves' hyperthyroidism and ophthalmopathy. From that paper: The TCR CDR3 first-round RT-PCR relied on the HTBI primer set. Blood also contained most expanded thyroid clonotypes above 0.001.

Sequenced here: peripheral blood mononuclear cells (PBMCs), sampled at new diagnosis, from a patient treated with antithyroid drugs. The source is a woman aged 25 to 45 with Graves disease. The chain couples TRBV30 to TRBJ2-7, with 11 positions matching TRBD1. The CDR3 protein is CAWSAGTGGYEQYF. The CDR3 bases are TGTGCCTGGAGTGCTGGGACAGGGGGTTACGAGCAGTACTTC.